This T cell receptor beta chain was obtained from a study of OX40 agonist ivuxolimab in advanced cancers. Describing the broader study: Ivuxolimab was a fully human IgG2 agonistic monoclonal antibody targeting the costimulatory receptor OX40 (CD134). Intravenous ivuxolimab was administered to patients every 2 weeks at six dose levels: 0.01, 0.1, 0.3, 1.5, 3 and 10 mg/kg. Patients were allowed to have had prior anti-PD-1, anti-PD-L1 or anti-CTLA-4 therapy, and approximately 41% of the dose-escalation patients had previously received checkpoint inhibitors. Of the approximately 54 patients in dose escalation, about 19 had hepatocellular carcinoma, approximately 15 had melanoma, 9 had renal cell carcinoma and 9 had head and neck cancer. A male proportion of about 79% and a mean age of about 60 years, ranging from roughly 23 to 80, were recorded for the dose-escalation cohort. The purpose of peripheral TCRbeta sequencing was to test whether ivuxolimab changed TCR sequence diversity and led to clonal T-cell expansion. Partial responses occurred in three dose-escalation patients: two with cutaneous melanoma and one with hepatocellular carcinoma. The paper covers the monotherapy dose-escalation part of the phase I ivuxolimab trial, which included N of about 51 patients.

For sequencing of the TCRbeta CDR3 region, genomic DNA was extracted from the sorted cells. The immunoSEQ Assay was used to sequence the TCRbeta CDR3 regions. TCRdb obtained this table from immuneACCESS and retained in-frame rearrangements with V and J assigned. These tables miss some clones; where compared with another copy, unresolved V genes account for less than half of the shortfall, and the remainder is unexplained. Across this sample there are some 65,000 clones, with about 90% seen only once. The ten largest clones add up to around 2% of the sample. Patients with a history of autoimmune disease or receiving systemic immunosuppression were excluded from the trial. Peripheral blood for TCR sequencing was drawn from every dose cohort at baseline, at cycle 4 day 1 and at cycle 7 day 1. The samples were taken from a phase I, first-in-human, multicenter, open-label dose-escalation trial of ivuxolimab. Adults with locally advanced or metastatic melanoma, renal cell carcinoma, hepatocellular carcinoma or head and neck squamous cell carcinoma were enrolled in the trial. Before TCR sequencing, CD4+ and CD8+ T cells were separately sorted from peripheral blood.

This clone has only a few counts. Its antigen is unknown. The sample holds no much larger clone one base away, and base qualities are not on file. The paper's findings and limits, for the study overall: Antigen specificity was not determined for the clonally expanded peripheral T cells. Clonal expansion of both CD4+ and CD8+ blood T cells was observed from baseline to week 6 at doses 0.1 to 3.0 mg/kg. Low levels of normalized T-cell clonal expansion were also seen in some nonresponding patients. In the 0.1-3.0 mg/kg groups, partial responders had among the lowest normalized peripheral clonal expansion, particularly in CD8+ T cells. After ivuxolimab, CD8+ T cells had more expanded clones than CD4+ T cells on average.

This specimen consisted of CD4+ or CD8+ T cells sorted from blood, obtained in a trial of the OX40 agonist ivuxolimab. The sequence was obtained from an adult with an advanced solid tumor such as melanoma, head and neck, liver or kidney cancer.

In nucleotide form, the sequence is TGCGCCAGCACCGCGGGGGCTAGCGGAAGCTCTGGGGCCAACGTCCTGACTTTC. Translated, this gives CASTAGASGSSGANVLTF. The receptor chain draws on TRBV5-1 and TRBJ2-6, and possibly TRBD2, on 7 matching bases. The CDR3 sequence holds 18 residues, the cysteine and phenylalanine included. The only DNA kept is the CDR3, 54 bases in frame from the first base. CDR1 and CDR2 are read off the germline V gene as SGHRS and YFSETQ. Cut back by 6 bases and 0 bases, the V and J ends lie 19 bases apart.